This T cell receptor beta chain was documented in a study of blood T cell repertoires in COVID-19. As for the study in general: Collection of acute and convalescent COVID-19 samples took place in the United States, Italy and Spain. Sample material is recorded as cDNA or gDNA derived from T cells, B-cell-depleted T cells, or PBMCs.

As processed by the authors: Nucleated cell number was recorded as an estimate derived from reference gene primer amplification. The method was immunoSEQ multiplex PCR; TCRdb's version includes in-frame clones alone and lacks a portion of them. For V, J and clone size, that table is used; D and trimming come from the DNA. The sample holds 180,000 or so clones, 84% seen once. The CDR3 is 15 amino acids. Germline assignment: CDR1 LNHDA and CDR2 SQIVND (reference sequence). Trimming removed 3 bases at V and 7 bases at J, with 16 bases between. The V and J genes are TRBV19 and TRBJ1-5, with D possibly being TRBD1 (5 bases). The TCR originated in a human donor with acute or convalescent COVID-19. The donor label of this sample is uncertain. Sequences were obtained from peripheral blood. CDR3 bases: TGTGCCAGTAGTATCGTTCTAGGGGTAGTGCAGCCCCAGCATTTT. Translating gives CASSIVLGVVQPQHF.